These 28 T cell receptor beta chains were sequenced from one sample in a study of spatial heterogeneity in lung cancer. TCRdb re-analysed the 5' RACE reads in MiXCR, keeping a single row per CDR3 protein. Among 50,000 to 65,000 distinct CDR3 sequences listed, roughly 8% were seen once. Time point in this sample: sample taken at primary tumor resection. Researchers sequenced whole RNA taken from tumor, nontumor lung or frozen PBMC without sorting. The sample in question was PBMCs, obtained at surgery. The receptors derive from a female donor with early-stage non-small cell lung cancer.

This clonotype was counted at least ten times. The V call is TRBV7-6, the J call TRBJ1-1, with a tentative D call TRBD1 (6 bases). Trimming shortened V by 0 bases and J by 8 bases, and 22 bases separated the two germline ends. In germline, CDR1 is SGHVS, CDR2 FNYEAQ. The CDR3 totals 17 residues. For the CDR3, the DNA is TGTGCCAGCAGCTTAGCCGGGGGAGGCAGGGGAAGACTAGAAGCTTTCTTT. It encodes CASSLAGGGRGRLEAFF.

This clonotype was observed a handful of times. The rearrangement uses TRBV7-9 and TRBJ1-1, with 7 bases matching TRBD1. The CDR3 is 14 amino acids. Germline assignment: CDR1 SEHNR and CDR2 FQNEAQ (reference sequence). J lost 5 bases, V lost 5 bases, and 8 bases had no gene match. The CDR3 sequence: CASSTEGARTEAFF. For the CDR3, the DNA is TGTGCCAGCAGCACTGAGGGGGCGCGGACTGAAGCTTTCTTT. The whole variable domain, filled in from reference TRBV7-9 and TRBJ1-1, reads DTGVSQNPRHKITKRGQNVTFRCDPISEHNRLYWYRQTLGQGPEFLTYFQNEAQLEKSRLLSDRFSAERPKGSFSTLEIQRTEQGDSAMYLCASSTEGARTEAFFGQGTRLTVV.

This chain joins TRBV7-2 and TRBJ2-7, with 8 bases aligning to TRBD1. V lost 2 bases to trimming and J lost 6 bases; unmatched junction nucleotides: 6. CDR3 length equals 14 residues. CDR1 is SGHTA and CDR2 is FQGNSA in the germline V gene. The chain's CDR3 is CASSLQGARIEQYF. Written as DNA, the CDR3 is TGTGCCAGCAGCTTACAGGGGGCCCGGATCGAGCAGTACTTC. Drawing the rest from reference TRBV7-2 and TRBJ2-7, the complete variable domain is GAGVSQSPSNKVTEKGKDVELRCDPISGHTALYWYRQSLGQGLEFLIYFQGNSAPDKSGLPSDRFSAERTGGSVSTLTIQRTQQEDSAVYLCASSLQGARIEQYFGPGTRLTVT.

This clonotype was recorded many times. The chain couples TRBV28 to TRBJ2-7; 11 nucleotides match TRBD2. The CDR3 runs 14 residues. Losses at the gene ends were 7 bases for V and 0 bases for J; bases not matched to a gene: 2. CDR1 and CDR2 from the germline V gene are MDHEN and SYDVKM. The CDR3 coding sequence is TGTGCCAGCATGGGACTAGCGGACTCCTACGAGCAGTACTTC. Translating it yields CASMGLADSYEQYF.

J is TRBJ1-4 and V is TRBV18, with TRBD1 as a possible D gene (6 bases). Trimming stripped 3 bases from V and 8 bases from J, with 19 bases between. The CDR3 consists of 16 residues. Germline CDR1 and CDR2: KGHSH and LQKENI. The CDR3 coding sequence is TGTGCCAGCTCACCGTGGGGGGGACAAGTTACGGAAAAACTGTTTTTT. Residues: CASSPWGGQVTEKLFF.

This clonotype was counted ten times or more. V gene TRBV9 combines with J gene TRBJ1-4, with D unresolved. Germline CDR1 reads SGDLS; CDR2 reads YYNGEE. The CDR3 totals 12 residues. V dropped 3 bases and J dropped 4 bases, with 4 bases sitting between them. The CDR3 sequence: CASSANNEKLFF. The CDR3 DNA reads as TGTGCCAGCAGCGCCAATAATGAAAAACTGTTTTTT.

Many counts were recorded for this clonotype. The chain employs TRBV12-3 or TRBV12-4 and TRBJ1-1, with TRBD1 as a possible D gene (5 bases). The CDR3 is 14 amino acids. Between the trimmed V and J ends, which lost 3 bases and 1 base, there was a span of 9 bases. CDR3 amino acids: CASSFQGGNTEAFF. The CDR3 nucleotides read TGTGCCAGCAGTTTCCAGGGAGGGAACACTGAAGCTTTCTTT.

V gene TRBV6-2 or TRBV6-3 combines with J gene TRBJ2-7, with D possibly TRBD1 on 6 matching bases. Germline V lookup: CDR1 MNHEY, CDR2 SVGEGT. The ends were cut back, 5 bases at V and 4 bases at J, with 12 bases in the middle. This CDR3 has 13 amino acids. CDR3 nucleotides: TGTGCCAGCAGTCAGGGGAAGAGGTACGAGCAGTACTTC. Its protein is CASSQGKRYEQYF.

In this sample, this clonotype turned up a few times. CDR3 loop: CASSYTTGPTEAFF. DNA of the CDR3: TGTGCCAGCAGCTACACGACAGGCCCCACTGAAGCTTTCTTT. The chain carries TRBV7-2 and TRBJ1-1, with D perhaps TRBD1 (6 bases). The germline V and J ends were trimmed by 4 bases and 4 bases, with 13 bases remaining between them. This CDR3 comprises 14 residues. Germline CDR1 is SGHTA and CDR2 is FQGNSA.

The V gene is TRBV7-9, the J gene TRBJ2-3; D gene ambiguous. The V end lost 1 base, the J end lost 0 bases, and 8 bases lay between the germline ends. CDR1 is SEHNR, CDR2 FQNEAQ, per germline (reference sequence). The CDR3 consists of 15 residues. CDR3 residues: CASSLGLRSTDTQYF. The CDR3 coding sequence is TGTGCCAGCAGCTTAGGGTTGCGAAGCACAGATACGCAGTATTTT. The variable domain in full, with the rest retrieved from reference TRBV7-9 and TRBJ2-3, is DTGVSQNPRHKITKRGQNVTFRCDPISEHNRLYWYRQTLGQGPEFLTYFQNEAQLEKSRLLSDRFSAERPKGSFSTLEIQRTEQGDSAMYLCASSLGLRSTDTQYFGPGTRLTVL.

This clonotype was seen many times. This chain uses TRBV12-5 with TRBJ2-1, with 8 positions matching TRBD2. Germline CDR1 reads LGHNT; CDR2 reads FRNRAP. The CDR3 is 15 amino acids. V shed 6 bases, J shed 7 bases, and the junction held 11 bases outside the gene matches. The CDR3 is CASGPLMGGRNEQFF. The CDR3 nucleotides read TGTGCTAGTGGCCCGCTGATGGGCGGGAGGAATGAGCAGTTCTTC.

This clonotype has just a few counts. V and J are TRBV11-3 and TRBJ2-3, with TRBD1 matching over 9 bases. CDR3 length: 16 amino acids. Germline-derived CDR1 and CDR2 are SGHNT and YENEEA. V gave up 5 bases and J gave up 4 bases; unmatched junction bases: 10. CDR3 in DNA: TGTGCCAGCAGCATACGAACAGGGGGCCTGGCAGATACGCAGTATTTT. Its translation: CASSIRTGGLADTQYF.

The chain uses TRBV14 and TRBJ2-2; 12 bases line up with TRBD2. CDR3 length: 16 residues. The V and J ends lost 2 bases and 7 bases, in that order; junction bases with no gene match: 5. Germline CDR1 SGHDN, CDR2 FVKESK. CDR3 region: CASSQRLAGAGGELFF. Here the CDR3 DNA reads TGTGCCAGCAGCCAACGACTAGCGGGAGCCGGCGGGGAGCTGTTTTTT.

This clonotype was counted a few times. The rearrangement links TRBV20-1 to TRBJ2-5; D tentatively reads TRBD1 or TRBD2 (5 bases each). The V gene's germline CDR1 is DFQATT and CDR2 SNEGSKA (reference sequence). CDR3 length equals 14 residues. V was clipped by 8 bases and J by 5 bases, with 21 bases between them. The chain's CDR3 is CSLHKLGTQETQYF. The CDR3, as DNA: TGCAGTCTCCACAAACTAGGGACCCAGGAGACCCAGTACTTC.

This clonotype was found many times. This chain links TRBV5-1 with TRBJ2-3; 9 nucleotides line up with TRBD1. CDR3 length: 15 amino acids. In germline, CDR1 is SGHRS, CDR2 YFSETQ. Trimming removed 4 bases from V and 4 bases from J; junction bases left unmatched: 7. DNA of the CDR3: TGCGCCAGCAGCCTACTTACAGGGGGCGCAGATACGCAGTATTTT. Its protein product is CASSLLTGGADTQYF.

V is TRBV9 and J is TRBJ2-5; D is unresolved. The germline V gene has CDR1 SGDLS and CDR2 YYNGEE. V lost 0 bases and J 2 bases, leaving 14 bases between the germline ends. CDR3 length: 16 amino acids. The DNA of the CDR3 is TGTGCCAGCAGCGTAGGAGAAGGAGTAAGGCAAGAGACCCAGTACTTC. Amino acids: CASSVGEGVRQETQYF.

This clonotype was seen a handful of times. V is TRBV20-1 and J is TRBJ1-2; D ambiguous. The CDR3 covers 12 residues. Trimming took 2 bases from V and 7 from J, leaving 11 bases between them. Germline V gene data show CDR1 as DFQATT and CDR2 as SNEGSKA (reference sequence). The chain's CDR3 is CSARFRRTGYTF. The CDR3 region has the DNA TGCAGTGCTAGATTCCGGAGGACTGGCTACACCTTC.

This clonotype was seen at least ten times. The chain links TRBV20-1 to TRBJ2-7; 8 positions agree with TRBD1. Looked up from germline, CDR1 is DFQATT and CDR2 is SNEGSKA (reference sequence). The ends lost 6 bases at V and 4 bases at J; junction bases unmatched: 8. There are 13 residues in the CDR3. CDR3 coding DNA: TGCAGTGCCCCGGACAGGGAAGTTTACGAGCAGTACTTC. Its protein is CSAPDREVYEQYF.

The chain joins TRBV19 to TRBJ2-3; 11 bases line up with TRBD1. Germline assignment: CDR1 LNHDA and CDR2 SQIVND (reference sequence). CDR3 length: 16 residues. Unmatched junction bases numbered 3, after V lost 4 bases and J lost 0 bases. The DNA for the CDR3 is TGTGCCAGTAGTAGGGGACAGGGGGGCAGCACAGATACGCAGTATTTT. This encodes CASSRGQGGSTDTQYF.

This clonotype showed up many times. The chain couples TRBV7-2 to TRBJ1-1, with D unresolved. Germline V gives CDR1 SGHTA, CDR2 FQGNSA. CDR3 length: 11 amino acids. Trimming stripped 5 bases from V and 8 bases from J, with 9 bases between. DNA for the CDR3: TGTGCCAGCAGCCCACACAGAGAAGCTTTCTTT. It encodes CASSPHREAFF.

This clonotype is medium-sized by share. The rearrangement uses TRBV28 and TRBJ2-1; possible D gene TRBD2, 6 bases. Trimming took 1 base from V and 9 from J, leaving 13 bases between them. The CDR3 runs to 14 residues. CDR1 is MDHEN, CDR2 SYDVKM, per germline. The CDR3 region is CASSLFGGNGEQFF. The CDR3 DNA reads as TGTGCCAGCAGTTTATTTGGGGGGAATGGTGAGCAGTTCTTC.

A few counts support this clonotype. The J gene is TRBJ1-1, the V gene TRBV12-3 or TRBV12-4; maybe TRBD1 (6 bases). The CDR3 is made up of 15 amino acids. V was pared by 4 bases and J by 1 base, with 13 bases between. The CDR3 DNA reads TGTGCCAGCAGTTACATCGGGGGCGCGAACACTGAAGCTTTCTTT. Its protein is CASSYIGGANTEAFF.

This clonotype was seen only a few times. One junction end disagrees with the germline gene, perhaps due to a read error. The chain combines TRBV7-2 with TRBJ2-3; 8 bases fit TRBD2. The length of the CDR3 is 16 residues. Germline loops: CDR1 SGHTA, CDR2 FQGNSA. The CDR3: CAGSSPDRGGRDTQYF. The CDR3 DNA sequence: TGTGCCGGCAGCTCACCCGACCGGGGGGGCCGAGATACGCAGTATTTT.

This clonotype appeared many times. The chain recombines TRBV3-1 with TRBJ1-5; TRBD1 matches at 10 bases. The length of the CDR3 is 16 residues. Germline V CDR1 and CDR2: LGHDT, YNNKEL (reference sequence). V dropped 5 bases and J dropped 0; count of bases not matched to a gene: 4. CDR3 DNA: TGTGCCAGCAGCGGGACAGGGGCGGCTAGCAATCAGCCCCAGCATTTT. It is translated as CASSGTGAASNQPQHF.

This clonotype was seen repeatedly, ten times or more. The V and J genes are TRBV11-2 and TRBJ2-5; D not resolved. With 1 base removed from V and 5 bases from J, the gap between germline ends came to 5 bases. The length of the CDR3 is 12 residues. Germline lookup yields CDR1 SGHAT and CDR2 FQNNGV. The CDR3 loop reads CASSLARETQYF. CDR3 DNA: TGTGCCAGCAGCTTAGCCCGGGAGACCCAGTACTTC.

This clonotype showed up many times. The chain carries TRBV20-1 and TRBJ1-2; 7 bases are a match to TRBD1. The V and J ends lost 0 bases and 4 bases, in that order; junction bases with no gene match: 11. This CDR3 is built from 16 residues. CDR1 and CDR2 from the germline V gene are DFQATT and SNEGSKA (reference sequence). The CDR3 loop reads CSARDSLTDRAYGYTF. In DNA, the CDR3 is TGCAGTGCTAGAGATTCCCTCACAGACAGGGCCTATGGCTACACCTTC.

This clonotype has a count of ten or more. CDR3 region: CASSQAGTSRTYEQYF. CDR3 nucleotides: TGTGCCAGCAGCCAAGCTGGGACTAGCAGAACTTACGAGCAGTACTTC. The chain joins TRBV3-1 to TRBJ2-7; 9 nucleotides align to TRBD2. The V gene's germline CDR1 is LGHDT and CDR2 YNNKEL (reference sequence). V shed 1 base, J shed 4 bases, and the junction held 8 bases outside the gene matches. The CDR3 is 16 amino acids.

Ten or more counts support this clonotype. The chain has TRBV28 and TRBJ1-6; D remains ambiguous. The ends were cut back, 3 bases at V and 15 bases at J, with 21 bases in the middle. Germline V gene lookup returns CDR1 MDHEN and CDR2 SYDVKM. The CDR3 totals 15 residues. Here the CDR3 DNA reads TGTGCCAGCAGTTTCCGGCTCGAGGGTAGACTATTCCTCCACTTT. Translated: CASSFRLEGRLFLHF.